This T cell receptor beta chain emerged from a study of blood T cells in healthy people across ages. Study-wide results and caveats: It was the long-lived donors that had more naive CD4+ cells and higher diversity than aged donors. No one knew whether donors had CMV, which possibly confounded expanded clonotype changes.

The CDR3 has 11 amino acids. The germline V gene encodes CDR1 DFQATT and CDR2 SNEGSKA (reference sequence). Trimming took off 6 bases at V and 8 bases at J, with 11 bases between the two ends. The authors ran a second PCR of roughly 6 to 12 cycles using a sample-barcoded 5' primer and a J-beta primer mix. Carrying 12 random nucleotides, a template-switch adaptor labeled each individual cDNA molecule. MiXCR, run by TCRdb on the 5' RACE reads, gives a single entry per CDR3 protein. The data hold about 730,000 distinct CDR3 sequences, with roughly 45% observed a single time. This clonotype showed up just a few times. What it recognizes is unknown. The individuals who served as donors were healthy Caucasians living in Russia, aged roughly 6 to 100.

The receptor comes from an older woman in good health. The sample taken for sequencing was blood. V and J are TRBV20-1 and TRBJ2-1; D ambiguous. In nucleotides, the CDR3 is TGCAGTGCGGGCCTAGAGTATGAGCAGTTCTTC. Its protein product is CSAGLEYEQFF.